One sample yielded the 6 T cell receptor beta chains listed below, sequenced in a study of blood T cells in healthy people across ages. The second PCR ran roughly 7 to 12 cycles with a sample-barcoded 5' primer and J-beta primers. Using its own MiXCR run on the 5' RACE reads, TCRdb lists one record per CDR3 protein. In the table there are 850,000 to 1,000,000 distinct CDR3 sequences, around 54% of which are singletons. Sequencing input: blood. All receptors come from a woman between 55 and 75 years old in good health.

The rearrangement joins TRBV5-1 to TRBJ2-7, with 9 positions matching TRBD2. Trimming at V came to 5 bases and at J to 2 bases, leaving 5 bases not matched to a gene. CDR3 size: 14 residues. Germline lookup yields CDR1 SGHRS and CDR2 YFSETQ. This chain's CDR3 is CASSKASGTYEQYF. In DNA form, the CDR3 reads TGCGCCAGCAGTAAGGCTAGCGGGACCTACGAGCAGTACTTC. Looking up the rest from reference TRBV5-1 and TRBJ2-7 gives the full variable domain: KAGVTQTPRYLIKTRGQQVTLSCSPISGHRSVSWYQQTPGQGLQFLFEYFSETQRNKGNFPGRFSGRQFSNSRSEMNVSTLELGDSALYLCASSKASGTYEQYFGPGTRLTVT.

J is TRBJ1-2 and V is TRBV7-2; 7 nucleotides match TRBD1. The CDR3 runs 16 residues. Germline V gene sequence: CDR1 SGHTA, CDR2 FQGNSA. The trim removed 5 bases at V and 8 bases at J, leaving 17 bases unmatched. CDR3 protein: CASSRNRGQTLTGYTF. CDR3 in DNA: TGTGCCAGCAGCAGAAACCGGGGACAGACGCTGACGGGCTACACCTTC.

This clonotype was picked up a small number of times. The chain uses TRBV7-9 and TRBJ1-2; unclear D gene. Germline CDR1 and CDR2: SEHNR and FQNEAQ (reference sequence). V lost 3 bases and J 6 bases, leaving 17 bases between the germline ends. CDR3 size: 15 residues. CDR3 loop: CASSLTSTDSDGYTF. Here the CDR3 DNA reads TGTGCCAGCAGCTTGACTTCGACGGACTCGGATGGCTACACCTTC. Using reference TRBV7-9 and TRBJ1-2 for the parts outside the CDR3, the full variable domain is DTGVSQNPRHKITKRGQNVTFRCDPISEHNRLYWYRQTLGQGPEFLTYFQNEAQLEKSRLLSDRFSAERPKGSFSTLEIQRTEQGDSAMYLCASSLTSTDSDGYTFGSGTRLTVV.

This chain joins TRBV29-1 and TRBJ2-3; no firm D call. Looked up from germline, CDR1 is SQVTM and CDR2 is ANQGSEA. V was clipped by 1 base and J by 0 bases, with 8 bases between them. CDR3 size: 14 residues. As DNA, the CDR3 is TGCAGCGTTGAAGTTGGAGCTAGCACAGATACGCAGTATTTT. Protein product: CSVEVGASTDTQYF.

V and J are TRBV28 and TRBJ1-2, with 7 bases identical to TRBD1. The CDR3 runs 13 residues. The germline V gene has CDR1 MDHEN and CDR2 SYDVKM. The junction had 6 bases not matched to a gene; V was cut back by 5 bases and J by 6 bases. The chain's CDR3 is CASSAGQRHGYTF. For the CDR3, the DNA is TGTGCCAGCAGTGCGGGACAGAGGCATGGCTACACCTTC.

The chain couples TRBV7-2 to TRBJ2-1; TRBD2 agrees at 7 bases. Germline V lookup: CDR1 SGHTA, CDR2 FQGNSA. CDR3 length equals 13 residues. The V gene end was trimmed by 5 bases and the J gene end by 6 bases; junction bases not matched to a gene: 4. The CDR3 loop is CASSGGVPNEQFF. Written as DNA, the CDR3 is TGTGCCAGCAGCGGGGGGGTTCCCAATGAGCAGTTCTTC.